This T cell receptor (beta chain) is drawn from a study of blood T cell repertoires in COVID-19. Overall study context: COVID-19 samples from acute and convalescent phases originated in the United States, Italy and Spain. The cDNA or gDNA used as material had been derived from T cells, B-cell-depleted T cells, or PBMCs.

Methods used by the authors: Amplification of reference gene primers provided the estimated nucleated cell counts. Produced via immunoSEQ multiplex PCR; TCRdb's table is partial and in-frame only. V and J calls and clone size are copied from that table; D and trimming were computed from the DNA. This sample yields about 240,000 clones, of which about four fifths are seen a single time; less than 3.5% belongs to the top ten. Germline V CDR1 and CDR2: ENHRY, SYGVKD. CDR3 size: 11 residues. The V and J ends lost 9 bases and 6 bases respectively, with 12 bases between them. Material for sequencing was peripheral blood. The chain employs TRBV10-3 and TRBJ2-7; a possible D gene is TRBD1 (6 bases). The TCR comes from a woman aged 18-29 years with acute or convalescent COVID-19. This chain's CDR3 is CAIGGRIEQYF. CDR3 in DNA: TGTGCCATAGGGGGAAGAATCGAGCAGTACTTC.